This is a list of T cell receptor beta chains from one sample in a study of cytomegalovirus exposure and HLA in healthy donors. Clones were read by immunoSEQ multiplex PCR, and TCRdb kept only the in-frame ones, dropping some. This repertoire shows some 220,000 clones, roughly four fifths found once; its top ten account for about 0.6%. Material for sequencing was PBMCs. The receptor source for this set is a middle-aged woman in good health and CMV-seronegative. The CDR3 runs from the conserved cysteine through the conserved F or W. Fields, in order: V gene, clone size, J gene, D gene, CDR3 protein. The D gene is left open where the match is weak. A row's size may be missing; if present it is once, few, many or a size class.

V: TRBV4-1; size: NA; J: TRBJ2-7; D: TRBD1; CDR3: CASSPHPVPRDRVSYEQYF
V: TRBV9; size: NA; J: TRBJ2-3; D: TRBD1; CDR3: CASSVWDRYTDTQYF
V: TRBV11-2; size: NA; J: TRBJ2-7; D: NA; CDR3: CASSRGTDRAYEQYF
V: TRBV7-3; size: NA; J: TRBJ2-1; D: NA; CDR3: CASSLGETAGNEQFF
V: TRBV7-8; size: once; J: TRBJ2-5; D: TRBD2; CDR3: CASSSTMGGGETQYF
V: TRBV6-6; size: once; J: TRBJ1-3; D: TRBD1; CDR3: CASSKDRVYSGNTIYF
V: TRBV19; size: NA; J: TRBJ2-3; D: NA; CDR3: CASSRPLAGANDHTQYF
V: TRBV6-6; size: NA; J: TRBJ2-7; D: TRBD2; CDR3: CASSLAGSSYEQYF
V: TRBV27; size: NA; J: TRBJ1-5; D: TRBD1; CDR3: CASSPGTGNQPQHF
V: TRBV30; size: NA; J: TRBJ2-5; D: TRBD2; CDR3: CAWSLAGGQETQYF
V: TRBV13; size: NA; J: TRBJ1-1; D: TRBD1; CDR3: CASSFNRGQSEAFF
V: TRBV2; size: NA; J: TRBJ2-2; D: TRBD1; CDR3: CASGTGQGNTGELFF
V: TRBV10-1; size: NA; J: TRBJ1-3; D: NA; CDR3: CASRAGSGNTIYF
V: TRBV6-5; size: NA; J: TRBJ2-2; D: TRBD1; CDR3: CASRATGGKAGELFF
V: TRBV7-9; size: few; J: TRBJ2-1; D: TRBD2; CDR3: CASSLGLLAAYNEQFF
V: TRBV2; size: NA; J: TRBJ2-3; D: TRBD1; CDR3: CASSTRTGADTQYF
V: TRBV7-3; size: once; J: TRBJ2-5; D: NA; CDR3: CASSPGGGEGTQYF
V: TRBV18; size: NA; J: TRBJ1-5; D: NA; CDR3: CASSPQRAISNQPQHF
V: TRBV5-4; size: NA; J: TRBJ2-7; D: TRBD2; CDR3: CASSDQGLYPYEQYF
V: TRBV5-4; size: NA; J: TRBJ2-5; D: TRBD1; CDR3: CASSGQGTLGETQYF
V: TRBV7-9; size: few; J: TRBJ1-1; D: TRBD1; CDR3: CASSTDRGQLLKAFF
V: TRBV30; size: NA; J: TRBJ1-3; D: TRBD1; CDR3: CAWSPRRGPSGNTIYF
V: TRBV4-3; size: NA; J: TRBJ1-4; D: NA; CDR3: CASSRLTEGVEEKLFF
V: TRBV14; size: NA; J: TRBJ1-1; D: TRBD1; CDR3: CASSQAGTGHFNTEAFF
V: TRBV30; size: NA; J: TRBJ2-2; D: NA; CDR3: CAWSVLVSAGELFF
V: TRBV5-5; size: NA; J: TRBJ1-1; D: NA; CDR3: CASSPDQGRTMFTEAFF
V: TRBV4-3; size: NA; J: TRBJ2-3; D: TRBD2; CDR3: CASSQDLGLAGGTDTQYF
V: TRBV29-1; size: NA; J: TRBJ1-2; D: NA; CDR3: CSVAGRGSGYTF